This T cell receptor beta chain was found in a study of T cell responses to AZD1222 COVID-19 vaccine. Study-wide context: Second-dose recipients at about 4 or about 12 weeks were treated as one pooled group. General observations from the study: Baseline seropositivity characterized only a handful of AZD1222 recipients. In all cases, repertoires were sampled only after the peak T cell response. Possibly, clonal diversity was underestimated; donors were largely white British and included more females.

The germline V gene has CDR1 KGHSY and CDR2 FQNENV. This CDR3 comprises 15 residues. V dropped 0 bases and J dropped 2 bases, with 11 bases sitting between them. This table comes from immunoSEQ multiplex PCR, and its TCRdb copy is limited to in-frame clones, with some not included. Seen here are under 150,000 clones, approximately 93% observed once, and the top ten hold over 2.5%. Notes on this clone: Its antigen is undetermined.

The V gene is TRBV16, the J gene TRBJ2-7; D gene uncertain. The receptor's source is an adult in good health. The sequences come from peripheral blood, collected on day 0 of AZD1222 vaccination. The DNA for the CDR3 is TGTGCCAGCAGCCAATCGGTTAGCTCCACCTACGAGCAGTACTTC. Translated, it gives CASSQSVSSTYEQYF.